The present T cell receptor (beta chain) was sequenced within a study of blood T cell repertoires in COVID-19. Everyone who took part was roughly 18 to 90 years old, and they came from 24 US areas. This clone came up once. In the original workflow: Amplification with reference gene primers provided the estimates of nucleated cell counts. Data came from immunoSEQ multiplex PCR; TCRdb stores just in-frame clones and leaves some out. V and J calls and clone size come straight from that table; D and trimming were deduced from the DNA. The sample yields a few hundred thousand clones, around 89% seen once. The TCR was taken from a young woman with acute COVID-19. Sequencing was carried out using PBMCs or T cells enriched from blood (not recorded which).

This chain's CDR3 is CASSRGWNTEAFF. CDR3 in DNA: TGTGCCAGCAGCAGGGGGTGGAACACTGAAGCTTTCTTT. The chain has TRBV3-1 (or the pseudogene TRBV3-2) and TRBJ1-1; a possible D gene is TRBD1 (6 bases). Trimming pared 5 bases from V and 1 base from J, leaving 8 bases between. Germline V gene sequence: CDR1 LGHDT, CDR2 YNNKEL (reference sequence). The CDR3 is 13 residues long.